The subject of this entry is one TCR beta chain. No cognate antigen has been identified for it. No base-level quality is on record; no much larger clone is a single base apart. This sample is part of a study of blood T cell repertoires in COVID-19 (dated by TCRdb to 2020 to 2021). A note on the overall study: Samples covering the acute and convalescent phases of COVID-19 were provided by collaborators in the United States, Italy and Spain. Where available, HLA class I and class II types were obtained from metadata supplied by the sample provider rather than from assay-based typing. Samples came from the ongoing ImmuneRACE study (first 160 participants) plus 1,254 subjects from 6 global collaborators. Sample metadata almost always included a de-identified subject ID, COVID-19 status, age in years and sex. A freely available public database, intended as a resource for researchers studying the immune response to SARS-CoV-2, is where the repertoires were released. The prospective study material was composed of cDNA or gDNA derived from T cells, B-cell-depleted T cells, or PBMCs. Subjects who had been exposed to COVID-19, were actively infected with it, or had recovered from it provided the deeply sampled blood TCRbeta repertoires that made up the dataset. Findings and caveats that apply to the study as a whole: The amount of clinical and demographic metadata varied by source and participant and was provided uncurated.

TCRbeta CDR3 regions were amplified from genomic DNA using the immunoSEQ Assay, a bias-controlled multiplex PCR. Per the source publication's procedure: The number of nucleated cells in each sample was estimated by amplification of reference gene primers within the assay. To quantify the absolute abundance of each unique TCRbeta CDR3 rearrangement, sequence reads were collapsed and filtered. Productive Simpson clonality was computed per sample as the square root of Simpson's diversity index over productive rearrangements. Held by TCRdb, this immuneACCESS table contains in-frame sequences only and omits some clones. Under half of the omission traces to an unresolved V gene where checked; the cause of the rest is unknown. D and trimming were read from the DNA, whereas the V and J calls and clone size are those reported in that table. This sample gives 450,000 to 600,000 clones in total; around 87% of them show up just once. Of the sample, under 0.75% falls within the top ten clones.

Participants in the prospective study were enrolled through a virtual design, were aged roughly 18 to 100 years, and lived in roughly 25 United States geographic areas. To assign participants to cohorts, the prospective study relied on clinical history that participants themselves reported in a screening survey and a study questionnaire. ImmuneRACE Cohort 3 recovered participants were defined by two consecutive negative NP/OP PCR tests, healthcare professional clearance, or symptom resolution. Mobile phlebotomists in the prospective study collected whole blood, serum and a nasopharyngeal or oropharyngeal swab from every participant. Additional blood draws and questionnaires over an approximately 2-month period could optionally be provided by prospective study participants. Before DNA extraction, blood samples from the prospective study were shipped at room temperature or frozen. V is clipped by 1 base and J by 1 base, and the sequence between their germline boundaries is 7 bases long. The germline V gene encodes CDR1 LGHDT and CDR2 YNNKEL (reference sequence). Measured from the cysteine to the phenylalanine, the CDR3 is 14 residues long. The only DNA kept is the CDR3, 42 bases in frame from the first base.

Sequencing was carried out using PBMCs or T cells enriched from blood (not recorded which). This receptor was taken from a woman aged 18-29 years who had recovered from COVID-19. Here the chain combines TRBV3-1 (or the pseudogene TRBV3-2) and TRBJ1-1, with an unclear D gene assignment. The nucleotide sequence reads as follows: TGTGCCAGCAGCCAAGGGCGGCCGAACACTGAAGCTTTCTTT. The resulting protein is CASSQGRPNTEAFF.